A selection of T cell receptor beta chains follows, all from one sample in a study of regulatory T cells in long-lasting Graves disease. One entry per CDR3 protein, called by TCRdb with MiXCR from the multiplex PCR reads. The sample has 680,000 or so distinct CDR3 sequences, about 16% seen once; the top ten hold approximately 18%. The sample also formed part of further work on T cells in Graves' hyperthyroidism and ophthalmopathy.

Sample: peripheral blood mononuclear cells (PBMCs), taken at new diagnosis, from a patient treated with antithyroid drugs. The receptors shown here come from a woman in her twenties or thirties with Graves disease. Both conserved end residues are part of each CDR3. D genes are given only for firm matches. Size tells how often a clone was seen (once, few, many) or the class of an expanded clone, and some rows leave it out.

clone_size	d_call	v_call	j_call	cdr3_aa	cdr3_nt
many	-	TRBV28	TRBJ2-7	CASSSGEGLQSQYF	TGTGCCAGCAGTTCCGGCGAGGGCCTACAATCCCAGTACTTC
many	-	TRBV27	TRBJ1-2	CASRDLDGMGGYTF	TGTGCCAGCAGGGACCTTGACGGGATGGGTGGCTACACCTTC
-	TRBD1	TRBV4-1	TRBJ1-2	CASSPVEGAHYGYTF	TGCGCCAGCAGCCCGGTGGAGGGGGCTCACTATGGCTACACCTTC
-	TRBD1	TRBV5-5	TRBJ1-6	CASSSPGGVDNSPLHF	TGTGCCAGCAGCTCTCCAGGGGGCGTAGATAATTCACCCCTCCACTTT
many	-	TRBV5-1	TRBJ2-7	CASSLGTQGYEQYF	TGCGCCAGCAGCTTGGGGACCCAAGGCTACGAGCAGTACTTC
-	-	TRBV25-1	TRBJ2-1	CASRNPGTLINEQFF	TGTGCCAGCAGAAACCCCGGGACCCTCATCAATGAGCAGTTCTTC
-	TRBD1	TRBV20-1	TRBJ2-7	CSARGPGQGSYEQYF	TGCAGTGCTAGAGGGCCGGGACAGGGATCCTACGAGCAGTACTTC
-	-	TRBV7-6	TRBJ2-5	CASGPHQETQYF	TGTGCCAGCGGCCCCCACCAAGAGACCCAGTACTTC
-	-	TRBV7-9	TRBJ1-2	CASSSTGRRGYGYTF	TGTGCCAGCAGCTCTACAGGGAGGAGGGGCTATGGCTACACCTTC
few	-	TRBV12-3/TRBV12-4	TRBJ2-1	CASSPQGVNGQFF	TGTGCCAGCAGCCCACAGGGAGTAAATGGGCAGTTCTTC
many	-	TRBV30	TRBJ1-2	CAGTSFQVDGYTF	TGTGCCGGAACATCCTTTCAGGTGGATGGCTACACCTTC
many	TRBD1	TRBV29-1	TRBJ2-7	CSGWTGQEDEQYF	TGCAGCGGATGGACAGGGCAGGAGGACGAGCAGTACTTC
-	-	TRBV30	TRBJ1-5	CAWSVDQAQHF	TGTGCCTGGAGTGTGGACCAGGCCCAGCATTTT
-	TRBD1	TRBV5-1	TRBJ1-1	CASSPRTGGDTEAFF	TGCGCCAGCAGCCCTCGGACAGGGGGTGACACTGAAGCTTTCTTT
-	TRBD2	TRBV11-3	TRBJ2-1	CASSSWAGGYNEQFF	TGTGCCAGCAGTAGCTGGGCGGGAGGGTACAATGAGCAGTTCTTC
-	TRBD1	TRBV28	TRBJ1-5	CASSPHPDRVHQPQHF	TGTGCCAGCAGCCCCCATCCAGACAGGGTGCATCAGCCCCAGCATTTT
many	TRBD1	TRBV7-2	TRBJ2-1	CASSFPHDRGEQFF	TGTGCCAGCAGCTTTCCCCATGACAGGGGCGAGCAGTTCTTC
many	-	TRBV27	TRBJ1-6	CASRPSRSRGYSPLHF	TGTGCCAGCAGACCCTCGAGGAGTCGGGGATATTCACCCCTCCACTTT
many	TRBD1	TRBV19	TRBJ2-1	CASNLDRARGEQFF	TGTGCCAGTAACCTGGACAGGGCTAGGGGTGAGCAGTTCTTC
many	-	TRBV27	TRBJ2-7	CASSVQVSSYEQYF	TGTGCCAGCAGTGTACAGGTTTCCTCCTACGAGCAGTACTTC
many	-	TRBV7-9	TRBJ2-7	CASSLADSPTYEQYF	TGTGCCAGCAGCTTAGCGGACAGTCCGACCTACGAGCAGTACTTC
many	-	TRBV3-1	TRBJ1-1	CASSQVGWSTEAFF	TGTGCCAGCAGCCAAGTGGGATGGAGCACTGAAGCTTTCTTT
many	-	TRBV7-2	TRBJ2-1	CASSGGEGGKYNEQFF	TGTGCCAGCAGCGGGGGGGAAGGGGGCAAGTACAATGAGCAGTTCTTC
-	TRBD2	TRBV9	TRBJ2-7	CASSAGTSGISEQYF	TGTGCCAGCAGCGCCGGGACTAGCGGGATTAGCGAGCAGTACTTC
-	TRBD1	TRBV6-1	TRBJ1-3	CASRPPGQGNTIYF	TGTGCCAGCAGGCCCCCGGGACAGGGAAACACCATATATTTT
few	TRBD2	TRBV11-3	TRBJ2-5	CASSSGTSGSPGETQYF	TGTGCCAGCAGCTCCGGGACTAGCGGGAGTCCTGGAGAGACCCAGTACTTC
many	-	TRBV5-1	TRBJ2-7	CASRSGTHNEQYF	TGCGCCAGCAGAAGCGGGACACACAACGAGCAGTACTTC
many	-	TRBV6-1	TRBJ1-1	CASREGFAEAFF	TGTGCCAGCAGGGAGGGGTTCGCTGAAGCTTTCTTT
-	TRBD2	TRBV19	TRBJ2-3	CASSIPSGRALRTDTQYF	TGTGCCAGTAGTATACCTAGCGGGAGGGCCTTACGTACAGATACGCAGTATTTT
many	TRBD1	TRBV7-3	TRBJ1-2	CASSWTGGGGGYTF	TGTGCCAGCAGCTGGACAGGGGGAGGAGGCGGCTACACCTTC
few	TRBD2	TRBV7-9	TRBJ2-4	CASSGNPGLAGGPAKNIQYF	TGTGCCAGCAGCGGCAATCCTGGACTAGCGGGAGGGCCGGCCAAAAACATTCAGTACTTC
-	TRBD2	TRBV27	TRBJ2-1	CASSGWTSREQFF	TGTGCCAGTAGTGGATGGACTAGCAGGGAGCAGTTCTTC
many	-	TRBV29-1	TRBJ2-5	CSVWSPAETQYF	TGCAGCGTTTGGTCGCCGGCGGAGACCCAGTACTTC
few	TRBD2	TRBV27	TRBJ2-1	CASSFRPREGQLF	TGTGCCAGCAGTTTCCGCCCCCGGGAGGGCCAGCTCTTC
-	TRBD2	TRBV28	TRBJ2-1	CASSPHGLAALNEQFF	TGTGCCAGCAGCCCCCACGGACTAGCAGCCCTTAATGAGCAGTTCTTC
few	-	TRBV2	TRBJ2-5	CASNEKGITETQYF	TGTGCCAGCAATGAGAAGGGTATCACAGAGACCCAGTACTTC
-	TRBD1	TRBV6-2/TRBV6-3	TRBJ2-3	CASSWTGKSTDTQYF	TGTGCCAGCAGCTGGACAGGGAAGAGCACAGATACGCAGTATTTT
once	-	TRBV30	TRBJ1-3	CAWNRVGGNTIYF	TGTGCCTGGAACAGGGTTGGTGGAAACACCATATATTTT
-	-	TRBV6-1	TRBJ1-4	CASVTSEKLFF	TGTGCCAGCGTGACTAGCGAAAAACTGTTTTTT
many	TRBD2	TRBV2	TRBJ2-1	CASSDSGRPYNEQFF	TGTGCCAGCAGTGACAGCGGGAGACCCTACAATGAGCAGTTCTTC
few	-	TRBV7-3	TRBJ2-3	CASSLGLPGSSTDTQYF	TGTGCCAGCAGCCTAGGGCTTCCGGGCTCTAGCACAGATACGCAGTATTTT
-	-	TRBV9	TRBJ2-1	CASSPLTGSYNEQFF	TGTGCCAGCAGCCCTTTAACGGGATCTTACAATGAGCAGTTCTTC
many	-	TRBV6-1	TRBJ2-7	CASMRGSYEQYF	TGTGCCAGCATGAGGGGTTCCTACGAGCAGTACTTC
-	TRBD2	TRBV3-1	TRBJ2-5	CASSQERIAGVGETQYF	TGTGCCAGCAGCCAAGAGAGAATAGCGGGAGTTGGGGAGACCCAGTACTTC
many	-	TRBV2	TRBJ2-3	CASRYRLGTDTQYF	TGTGCCAGCAGGTACAGGTTGGGCACAGATACGCAGTATTTT
many	-	TRBV20-1	TRBJ1-1	CSAPYEGRNTEAFF	TGCAGTGCCCCATACGAGGGGAGGAACACTGAAGCTTTCTTT
few	-	TRBV6-2/TRBV6-3	TRBJ2-7	CASSYPAPKHF	TGTGCCAGCAGTTACCCGGCCCCAAAGCACTTC
few	-	TRBV2	TRBJ2-7	CASWDTSYEQYF	TGTGCCAGCTGGGATACGAGCTACGAGCAGTACTTC
many	-	TRBV7-9	TRBJ2-2	CASDKARTGELFF	TGTGCCAGCGATAAGGCTCGCACCGGGGAGCTGTTTTTT
many	TRBD1	TRBV7-8	TRBJ1-3	CASSLGQGSGSGNTIYF	TGTGCCAGCAGCTTAGGACAGGGTTCAGGCTCTGGAAACACCATATATTTT
many	TRBD1	TRBV12-3/TRBV12-4	TRBJ1-1	CASSLGFITGEMNTEAFF	TGTGCCAGCAGTTTAGGTTTTATTACAGGGGAAATGAACACTGAAGCTTTCTTT
many	TRBD1	TRBV19	TRBJ1-1	CASSTGQGLVNTEAFF	TGTGCCAGTAGTACTGGACAGGGTTTGGTAAACACTGAAGCTTTCTTT
few	-	TRBV18	TRBJ1-1	CASSSANTEAFF	TGTGCCAGCTCTTCGGCGAACACTGAAGCTTTCTTT
many	-	TRBV28	TRBJ2-7	CASRTRAEQYF	TGTGCCAGCAGGACCAGGGCCGAGCAGTACTTC
many	TRBD1	TRBV29-1	TRBJ1-5	CSVIGTGPNQPQHF	TGCAGCGTTATCGGGACAGGACCTAATCAGCCCCAGCATTTT